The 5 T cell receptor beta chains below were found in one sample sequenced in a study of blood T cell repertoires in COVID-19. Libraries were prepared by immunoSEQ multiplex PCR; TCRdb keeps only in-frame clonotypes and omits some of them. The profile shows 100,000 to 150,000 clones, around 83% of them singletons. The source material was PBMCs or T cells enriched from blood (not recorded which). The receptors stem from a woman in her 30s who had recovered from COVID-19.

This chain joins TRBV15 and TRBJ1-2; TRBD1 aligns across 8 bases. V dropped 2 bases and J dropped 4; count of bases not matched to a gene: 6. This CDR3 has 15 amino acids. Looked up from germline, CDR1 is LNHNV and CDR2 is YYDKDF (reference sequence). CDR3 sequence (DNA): TGTGCCACCAGCAGATCTCCAGGGGGCCCCTATGGCTACACCTTC. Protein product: CATSRSPGGPYGYTF.

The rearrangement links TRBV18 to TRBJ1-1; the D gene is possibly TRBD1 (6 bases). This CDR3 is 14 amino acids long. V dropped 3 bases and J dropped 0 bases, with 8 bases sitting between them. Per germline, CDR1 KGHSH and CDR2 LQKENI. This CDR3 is CASSPGQMNTEAFF. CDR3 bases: TGTGCCAGCTCACCGGGACAAATGAACACTGAAGCTTTCTTT. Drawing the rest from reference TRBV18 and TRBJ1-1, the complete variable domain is NAGVMQNPRHLVRRRGQEARLRCSPMKGHSHVYWYRQLPEEGLKFMVYLQKENIIDESGMPKERFSAEFPKEGPSILRIQQVVRGDSAAYFCASSPGQMNTEAFFGQGTRLTVV.

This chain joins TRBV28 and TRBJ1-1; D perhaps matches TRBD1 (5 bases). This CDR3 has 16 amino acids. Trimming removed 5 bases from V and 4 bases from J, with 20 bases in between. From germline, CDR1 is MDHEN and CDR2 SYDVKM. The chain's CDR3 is CASSDDTGSRFTEAFF. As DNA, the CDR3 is TGTGCCAGCAGTGATGATACAGGCAGCAGGTTCACTGAAGCTTTCTTT.

DNA for the CDR3: TGCGCCAGCAGCCCCCAGGGCAGCCCGGGCACCGGGGAGCTGTTTTTT. It is translated as CASSPQGSPGTGELFF. V and J are TRBV4-3 and TRBJ2-2; D perhaps matches TRBD1 (5 bases). CDR3 size: 16 residues. Germline V gene sequence: CDR1 LGHNA, CDR2 YSLEER. V lost 4 bases and J lost 4, with 16 bases in between.

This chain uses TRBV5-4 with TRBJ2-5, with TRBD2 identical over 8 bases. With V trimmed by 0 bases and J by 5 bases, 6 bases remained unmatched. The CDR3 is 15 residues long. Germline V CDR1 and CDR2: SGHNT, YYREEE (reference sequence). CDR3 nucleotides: TGTGCCAGCAGCTTGGGTAGCGGGGCACAGGAGACCCAGTACTTC. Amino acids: CASSLGSGAQETQYF.